The rows below give T cell receptor beta chains drawn from one sample of a study of Ad26.COV2.S vaccination and SARS-CoV-2 variants. Generated by immunoSEQ multiplex PCR, the TCRdb table keeps only in-frame clones and is missing some. The sample records about 680,000 clones, more than 80% being singletons. This sample comprised peripheral blood, obtained in a trial of Ad26.COV2.S vaccine versus placebo. These receptor sequences come from a person aged 18-60 years who received the Ad26.COV2.S COVID-19 vaccine or a placebo. The CDR3 runs from the conserved cysteine through the conserved F or W. A D gene is named only where the DNA matches it firmly. Rows give clone size only sometimes, using once, few, many, or a class for an expanded clone.

v_call: TRBV5-1; j_call: TRBJ2-4; d_call: .; clone_size: .; cdr3_aa: CASSPVGAHVDIQYF; cdr3_nt: TGCGCCAGCAGCCCAGTTGGGGCTCATGTGGACATTCAGTACTTC
v_call: TRBV19; j_call: TRBJ1-3; d_call: .; clone_size: .; cdr3_aa: CASSIDGGSGGNTIYF; cdr3_nt: TGTGCCAGTAGTATAGACGGAGGGTCGGGTGGAAACACCATATATTTT
v_call: TRBV19; j_call: TRBJ1-1; d_call: .; clone_size: .; cdr3_aa: CASSPEDVAEAFF; cdr3_nt: TGTGCCAGTAGTCCGGAGGACGTCGCTGAAGCTTTCTTT
v_call: TRBV6-5; j_call: TRBJ2-2; d_call: .; clone_size: many; cdr3_aa: CASSYWARNTGELFF; cdr3_nt: TGTGCCAGCAGTTACTGGGCACGAAACACCGGGGAGCTGTTTTTT
v_call: TRBV2; j_call: TRBJ2-7; d_call: .; clone_size: once; cdr3_aa: CASNLDSYEQYF; cdr3_nt: TGTGCCAGCAATCTGGATTCCTACGAGCAGTACTTC
v_call: TRBV15; j_call: TRBJ2-3; d_call: .; clone_size: .; cdr3_aa: CATSSQTRDTQYF; cdr3_nt: TGTGCCACCAGCAGCCAGACTCGCGATACGCAGTATTTT
v_call: TRBV5-6; j_call: TRBJ1-4; d_call: .; clone_size: once; cdr3_aa: CASSFFATNEKLFF; cdr3_nt: TGTGCCAGCAGCTTTTTCGCAACTAATGAAAAACTGTTTTTT
v_call: TRBV13; j_call: TRBJ2-6; d_call: .; clone_size: .; cdr3_aa: CASRRASGANVLTF; cdr3_nt: TGTGCCAGCCGCCGCGCCTCTGGGGCCAACGTCCTGACTTTC
v_call: TRBV19; j_call: TRBJ2-3; d_call: .; clone_size: .; cdr3_aa: CASSRYPSPTGTDTQYF; cdr3_nt: TGTGCCAGTAGTAGATACCCCTCCCCGACTGGCACAGATACGCAGTATTTT
v_call: TRBV18; j_call: TRBJ2-3; d_call: TRBD1; clone_size: .; cdr3_aa: CASSPGQTDTQYF; cdr3_nt: TGTGCCAGCTCACCGGGACAGACAGATACGCAGTATTTT
v_call: TRBV30; j_call: TRBJ2-7; d_call: .; clone_size: .; cdr3_aa: CAYSTGQEYEQYF; cdr3_nt: TGTGCCTACTCCACAGGTCAGGAATACGAGCAGTACTTC
v_call: TRBV3-1/TRBV3-2; j_call: TRBJ1-6; d_call: .; clone_size: .; cdr3_aa: CASSQEGVGDSPLHF; cdr3_nt: TGTGCCAGCAGCCAAGAAGGAGTGGGGGATTCACCCCTCCACTTT
v_call: TRBV18; j_call: TRBJ2-1; d_call: TRBD2; clone_size: few; cdr3_aa: CASSPPGTSGGLYNEQFF; cdr3_nt: TGTGCCAGCTCACCACCGGGGACTAGCGGGGGCCTGTACAATGAGCAGTTCTTC
v_call: TRBV2; j_call: TRBJ1-4; d_call: .; clone_size: .; cdr3_aa: CASRVTGANEKLFF; cdr3_nt: TGTGCCAGCAGAGTTACGGGGGCTAATGAAAAACTGTTTTTT
v_call: TRBV5-4; j_call: TRBJ1-1; d_call: TRBD1; clone_size: .; cdr3_aa: CASSTTGAHSIAFF; cdr3_nt: TGTGCCAGCAGCACGACAGGGGCCCATTCTATCGCTTTCTTT
v_call: TRBV18; j_call: TRBJ1-4; d_call: .; clone_size: .; cdr3_aa: CATRSTGGNEKLFF; cdr3_nt: TGTGCCACCAGGTCGACAGGCGGTAATGAAAAACTGTTTTTT
v_call: TRBV27; j_call: TRBJ1-3; d_call: TRBD1; clone_size: .; cdr3_aa: CASSERGPLSGNTIYF; cdr3_nt: TGTGCCAGCAGTGAGAGGGGGCCACTCTCTGGAAACACCATATATTTT
v_call: TRBV5-1; j_call: TRBJ1-1; d_call: .; clone_size: .; cdr3_aa: CASSLVVNTEAFF; cdr3_nt: TGCGCCAGCAGCTTGGTGGTGAACACTGAAGCTTTCTTT
v_call: TRBV7-2; j_call: TRBJ2-7; d_call: .; clone_size: .; cdr3_aa: CASTNSGYEQYF; cdr3_nt: TGTGCCAGCACCAACAGCGGGTACGAGCAGTACTTC
v_call: TRBV5-1; j_call: TRBJ2-7; d_call: .; clone_size: .; cdr3_aa: CASSPGFYEQYF; cdr3_nt: TGCGCCAGCAGCCCTGGGTTTTACGAGCAGTACTTC
v_call: TRBV2; j_call: TRBJ1-4; d_call: .; clone_size: .; cdr3_aa: CASSVRVNEKLFF; cdr3_nt: TGTGCCAGCAGTGTACGGGTAAATGAAAAACTGTTTTTT
v_call: TRBV7-9; j_call: TRBJ2-7; d_call: .; clone_size: .; cdr3_aa: CASSRQASYEQYF; cdr3_nt: TGTGCCAGCAGCCGGCAGGCTTCCTACGAGCAGTACTTC
v_call: TRBV25-1; j_call: TRBJ2-4; d_call: TRBD2; clone_size: .; cdr3_aa: CASSEYGGSAKNIQYF; cdr3_nt: TGTGCCAGCAGTGAATACGGGGGGTCGGCCAAAAACATTCAGTACTTC
v_call: TRBV7-2; j_call: TRBJ1-2; d_call: TRBD1; clone_size: .; cdr3_aa: CASSRVDRGYGYTF; cdr3_nt: TGTGCCAGCAGCAGAGTGGACAGGGGTTATGGCTACACCTTC
v_call: TRBV2; j_call: TRBJ2-3; d_call: TRBD2; clone_size: once; cdr3_aa: CASSELGGRATDTQYF; cdr3_nt: TGTGCCAGCAGTGAATTGGGCGGGAGGGCAACAGATACGCAGTATTTT
v_call: TRBV5-6; j_call: TRBJ2-1; d_call: TRBD1; clone_size: .; cdr3_aa: CASSPGTGGTNEQFF; cdr3_nt: TGTGCCAGCAGCCCCGGGACAGGGGGGACCAATGAGCAGTTCTTC
v_call: TRBV7-9; j_call: TRBJ2-7; d_call: .; clone_size: .; cdr3_aa: CASSLGGRLYEQYF; cdr3_nt: TGTGCCAGCAGCTTAGGGGGACGATTATACGAGCAGTACTTC
v_call: TRBV7-9; j_call: TRBJ2-7; d_call: TRBD2; clone_size: .; cdr3_aa: CASTKAGLAGYEQYF; cdr3_nt: TGTGCCAGCACCAAAGCCGGACTAGCGGGCTACGAGCAGTACTTC
v_call: TRBV11-1; j_call: TRBJ2-3; d_call: .; clone_size: .; cdr3_aa: CASSLSGVAITDTQYF; cdr3_nt: TGTGCCAGCAGCTTATCGGGAGTAGCGATCACAGATACGCAGTATTTT
v_call: TRBV24-1; j_call: TRBJ2-5; d_call: TRBD1; clone_size: .; cdr3_aa: CATSAGQGYQETQYF; cdr3_nt: TGTGCCACCAGTGCGGGACAGGGATATCAAGAGACCCAGTACTTC
v_call: TRBV3-1/TRBV3-2; j_call: TRBJ2-1; d_call: .; clone_size: once; cdr3_aa: CASSQRRGHEQFF; cdr3_nt: TGTGCCAGCAGCCAACGACGGGGGCATGAGCAGTTCTTC
v_call: TRBV5-4; j_call: TRBJ2-1; d_call: TRBD2; clone_size: .; cdr3_aa: CASSSGGGSGRWHEQFF; cdr3_nt: TGTGCCAGCAGCTCGGGGGGAGGTAGCGGGAGATGGCATGAGCAGTTCTTC
v_call: TRBV19; j_call: TRBJ2-7; d_call: .; clone_size: .; cdr3_aa: CASSIILSYEQYF; cdr3_nt: TGTGCCAGTAGTATTATTCTCTCCTACGAGCAGTACTTC
v_call: TRBV29-1; j_call: TRBJ2-1; d_call: TRBD2; clone_size: .; cdr3_aa: CSVEGLADNEQFF; cdr3_nt: TGCAGCGTGGAGGGACTAGCTGACAATGAGCAGTTCTTC
v_call: TRBV7-2; j_call: TRBJ2-5; d_call: .; clone_size: .; cdr3_aa: CASSSRGTQYF; cdr3_nt: TGTGCCAGCAGCTCCCGAGGGACCCAGTACTTC
v_call: TRBV6-6; j_call: TRBJ2-5; d_call: .; clone_size: .; cdr3_aa: CASSQQVTRGTQYF; cdr3_nt: TGTGCCAGCAGCCAACAGGTCACGAGGGGGACCCAGTACTTC
v_call: TRBV7-2; j_call: TRBJ2-3; d_call: TRBD2; clone_size: once; cdr3_aa: CASSPTGLAGPGGTDTQYF; cdr3_nt: TGTGCCAGCAGCCCGACCGGACTAGCGGGGCCCGGGGGCACAGATACGCAGTATTTT
v_call: TRBV19; j_call: TRBJ2-5; d_call: .; clone_size: .; cdr3_aa: CASKRGLRGETQYF; cdr3_nt: TGTGCCAGTAAAAGGGGCCTGAGAGGGGAGACCCAGTACTTC
v_call: TRBV5-4; j_call: TRBJ2-7; d_call: TRBD2; clone_size: .; cdr3_aa: CASREKGGRAGEQYF; cdr3_nt: TGTGCCAGCAGGGAGAAGGGCGGGAGGGCCGGCGAGCAGTACTTC
v_call: TRBV7-2; j_call: TRBJ2-7; d_call: TRBD2; clone_size: .; cdr3_aa: CASSLAGSGGYYEQYF; cdr3_nt: TGTGCCAGCAGCTTAGCGGGTAGCGGGGGTTACTACGAGCAGTACTTC
v_call: TRBV19; j_call: TRBJ1-1; d_call: TRBD1; clone_size: .; cdr3_aa: CASSLDRERGPNTEAFF; cdr3_nt: TGTGCCAGTAGTCTCGACAGGGAAAGGGGTCCGAACACTGAAGCTTTCTTT
v_call: TRBV7-2; j_call: TRBJ1-1; d_call: TRBD1; clone_size: .; cdr3_aa: CASSLADGQGEAFF; cdr3_nt: TGTGCCAGCAGCTTAGCCGATGGACAGGGTGAAGCTTTCTTT
v_call: TRBV12-2; j_call: TRBJ1-4; d_call: .; clone_size: .; cdr3_aa: CASRLARQTNEKLFF; cdr3_nt: TGTGCAAGTCGCTTAGCGAGACAGACCAATGAAAAACTGTTTTTT
v_call: TRBV6-5; j_call: TRBJ2-5; d_call: .; clone_size: .; cdr3_aa: CASSRLVGGETQYF; cdr3_nt: TGTGCCAGCAGTAGGCTCGTGGGGGGTGAGACCCAGTACTTC
v_call: TRBV27; j_call: TRBJ2-7; d_call: .; clone_size: .; cdr3_aa: CASAPHGVPYEQYF; cdr3_nt: TGTGCCAGCGCCCCCCATGGGGTCCCCTACGAGCAGTACTTC
v_call: TRBV21-1; j_call: TRBJ2-7; d_call: .; clone_size: .; cdr3_aa: CARRQGEQYF; cdr3_nt: TGTGCCAGAAGACAGGGCGAGCAGTACTTC
v_call: TRBV11-2; j_call: TRBJ2-7; d_call: .; clone_size: .; cdr3_aa: CASSYLAGVATYEQYF; cdr3_nt: TGTGCCAGCAGCTATTTGGCCGGGGTAGCGACCTACGAGCAGTACTTC